The entry below describes one TCR beta chain. The specificity of this receptor is unknown. No qualities accompany the bases; no much larger clone lies one base away. This entry is derived from a study of metastatic and nonmetastatic thyroid tumors (dated by TCRdb to 2019 to 2021). Regarding the complete study: Repertoires from peripheral blood and from tumor or nodule tissue samples of malignant and benign thyroid patients were compared.

Paper-wide results and their limitations: In both blood and tumor samples, malignant tumors were reported to have significantly higher TCR beta diversity than benign nodules.

The library was built by means of PCR. Sequencing was performed on an Illumina HiSeq 4000. The TCR beta-chain CDR3 region of each patient was profiled by high-throughput sequencing. In the paper's pipeline: A classifier to discriminate distant-metastatic papillary thyroid cancer patients was built from CDR3 differences across clinicopathological groups. To measure repertoire diversity the researchers used the Shannon index, while the Morisita-Horn index served to gauge how similar the tumor and blood repertoires were. TCRdb reprocessing: public reads trimmed at Q25 with fastp, clones called with MiXCR, in-frame beta chains kept. TCRdb assigned the V and J calls; the authors' analysis was not used. This sample holds approximately 12,000 clones; around a third were observed only once. The top ten hold more than 9.5% of the sample. As encoded in the germline V gene, CDR1 is SGHRS while CDR2 is YFSETQ. CDR3 length: 14 amino acids, cysteine to phenylalanine. The entry retains the CDR3 DNA only, 42 bases that are in frame from base 1. At the junction V is shortened by 4 bases and J by 3 bases, with 13 bases in between.

None of the patients had been given any treatment before thyroid surgery. Using T-cell receptor beta sequencing, the study looked back at clinical samples from patients collected from about 2012 to 2018. Sequencing was done on a sample of tumor tissue. This receptor chain uses TRBV5-1 and TRBJ1-1; a weak D assignment points to TRBD1 (5 bases agree). This receptor was taken from a female donor with papillary thyroid cancer or a benign thyroid nodule (not recorded which). Some clones in this sample may be carry-over from other donors' samples. At the DNA level, the sequence is TGCGCCAGCAGCGAGACAGACTCATACACTGAAGCTTTCTTT. This is translated as CASSETDSYTEAFF.